The rows below give T cell receptor beta chains drawn from one sample of a study of T-cell reconstitution after alpha-beta-depleted transplantation in children. MiXCR was run by TCRdb on the PCR reads, yielding one entry per CDR3 protein. The sample shows roughly 670,000 distinct CDR3 sequences, over 10% of them seen only once. The source material was PBMCs, sampled before TCRalphabeta/CD19-depleted stem cell transplant. The receptors were gathered from a girl aged 2 to 10 with congenital amegakaryocytic thrombocytopenia, due to receive a stem cell transplant. The CDR3 runs from the conserved cysteine through the conserved F or W. The D gene is left open where the match is weak. Clone size is shown for a subset of rows, as once, few, many or a class of expanded clone.

d_call cdr3_length j_call clone_size v_call cdr3_nt cdr3_aa
TRBD2 17 TRBJ2-2 few TRBV5-6 TGTGCCAGCAGCTTGGGCGTGGCTAGCGGGGTTACCGGGGAGCTGTTTTTT CASSLGVASGVTGELFF
- 17 TRBJ2-2 many TRBV5-1 TGCGCCAGCAGCTTGGGTAGACAGGCTTCGAACACCGGGGAGCTGTTTTTT CASSLGRQASNTGELFF
TRBD2 16 TRBJ2-7 many TRBV5-1 TGCGCCAGCAGCTTGTTGTGGACGGGAGGGCCCTACGAGCAGTACTTC CASSLLWTGGPYEQYF
TRBD1 14 TRBJ1-2 few TRBV7-2 TGTGCCAGCAGCTTCGGGACAGGGAATGATGGCTACACCTTC CASSFGTGNDGYTF
TRBD2 19 TRBJ2-1 - TRBV11-2 TGTGCCAGCAGCTTAAGGGCCCTACTAGCGCTACCCCTTCTCAATGAGCAGTTCTTC CASSLRALLALPLLNEQFF
- 13 TRBJ2-5 many TRBV20-1 TGCAGTGCTTCTCAGGGAAGACAAGAGACCCAGTACTTC CSASQGRQETQYF
TRBD1 17 TRBJ2-2 - TRBV12-3/TRBV12-4 TGTGCCAGCAGTTTTCCGACAGGGGTTATTTTCACCGGGGAGCTGTTTTTT CASSFPTGVIFTGELFF
TRBD1 15 TRBJ2-2 many TRBV24-1 TGTGCCACCAGAGCGGGACAGGGAACCACCGGGGAGCTGTTTTTT CATRAGQGTTGELFF
- 13 TRBJ1-2 many TRBV30 TGTGCCGGAAAGACCACCCGGTTCTATGGCTACACCTTC CAGKTTRFYGYTF
- 15 TRBJ2-7 few TRBV12-3/TRBV12-4 TGTGCCAGCAGTTTACCCTACGGGCGGGGTTACGAGCAGTACTTC CASSLPYGRGYEQYF
TRBD1 16 TRBJ2-7 many TRBV5-5 TGTGCCAGCAGCCTAAGGGGACAGGGGTCAGGTTACGAGCAGTACTTC CASSLRGQGSGYEQYF
- 12 TRBJ2-5 many TRBV29-1 TGCAGCGTTGCTGGTCTCCAAGAGACCCAGTACTTC CSVAGLQETQYF
- 12 TRBJ1-4 few TRBV10-3 TGTGCCATCAGTGACGACAGCGAAAAACTGTTTTTT CAISDDSEKLFF
- 16 TRBJ2-2 many TRBV29-1 TGCAGCGTCGTTACCACCGGGACGGAGAACACCGGGGAGCTGTTTTTT CSVVTTGTENTGELFF
TRBD2 15 TRBJ2-7 many TRBV28 TGTGCCAGCAGTTCAGGACTAGCGGGGAACCACGAGCAGTACTTC CASSSGLAGNHEQYF
- 14 TRBJ2-2 - TRBV20-1 TGCAGTGCTAGACGGATGGCGAACACCGGGGAGCTGTTTTTT CSARRMANTGELFF
- 13 TRBJ2-3 - TRBV7-2 TGTGCCAGCAGCTTGCTAGTGGAGGATACGCAGTATTTT CASSLLVEDTQYF
- 13 TRBJ2-7 many TRBV12-3/TRBV12-4 TGTGCCAGCAGCCCTCTGGACATTAACGAGCAGTACTTC CASSPLDINEQYF
TRBD1 12 TRBJ2-4 few TRBV20-1 TGCAGTGCCGAGGGGGCCGTGGACATTCAGTACTTC CSAEGAVDIQYF
TRBD2 16 TRBJ2-3 many TRBV5-1 TGCGCCAGCAGCTTGGACGCGGCTAGCGGGGCAGATACGCAGTATTTT CASSLDAASGADTQYF
- 14 TRBJ1-5 - TRBV12-5 TGTGCTAGTGGGGCGGACTGGGGCAATCAGCCCCAGCATTTT CASGADWGNQPQHF
TRBD1 14 TRBJ1-5 - TRBV18 TGTGCCAGCTCATCCGGGACAGCTTATCAGCCCCAGCATTTT CASSSGTAYQPQHF
TRBD1 16 TRBJ2-2 few TRBV10-3 TGTGCCATCAGTGAGTCCACAGGGGAGAACACCGGGGAGCTGTTTTTT CAISESTGENTGELFF
- 13 TRBJ1-4 few TRBV6-5 TGTGCCAGCAGTTACCTCCGTGATGAAAAACTGTTTTTT CASSYLRDEKLFF
TRBD1 15 TRBJ2-2 few TRBV15 TGTGCCACCAACTCCGGGACAGGGAACACCGGGGAGCTGTTTTTT CATNSGTGNTGELFF
- 13 TRBJ1-2 many TRBV29-1 TGCAGCGTTGCGGCATACTGGAACTATGGCTACACCTTC CSVAAYWNYGYTF
- 13 TRBJ2-7 many TRBV12-3/TRBV12-4 TGTGCCAGCACCACTGACTCACCCTACGAGCAGTACTTC CASTTDSPYEQYF
- 11 TRBJ2-7 - TRBV12-3/TRBV12-4 TGTGCCAGCAGTTTAAATACCGAGCAGTACTTC CASSLNTEQYF
TRBD1 15 TRBJ1-5 - TRBV20-1 TGCAGTGCTAGAGGACAGGGGGCAGGCAATCAGCCCCAGCATTTT CSARGQGAGNQPQHF
- 14 TRBJ2-3 - TRBV20-1 TGCAGTGCTAGGTGGGCTGCTAGCACAGATACGCAGTATTTT CSARWAASTDTQYF
- 15 TRBJ2-3 few TRBV5-8 TGTGCCAGCAGCCCCGGGGAGCGGTCCACAGATACGCAGTATTTT CASSPGERSTDTQYF
- 15 TRBJ2-1 - TRBV7-2 TGTGCCAGCAGCTTAACTAGGGGCTCCTACAATGAGCAGTTCTTC CASSLTRGSYNEQFF
TRBD2 15 TRBJ2-1 - TRBV4-1 TGCGCCAGCAGCCGACTAGCGGGGGTTGAGGGTGAGCAGTTCTTC CASSRLAGVEGEQFF
- 15 TRBJ1-4 - TRBV12-3/TRBV12-4 TGTGCCAGCAGTTTCGAAGGGGCTTCTAATGAAAAACTGTTTTTT CASSFEGASNEKLFF
- 12 TRBJ2-2 many TRBV25-1 TGTGCCAGCAACTGGGATGGCGGGGAGCTGTTTTTT CASNWDGGELFF
TRBD2 15 TRBJ2-7 - TRBV6-1 TGTGCCAGCAGGGTAGCGGGACCTACTTTGGGCGAGCAGTACTTC CASRVAGPTLGEQYF
- 12 TRBJ2-7 many TRBV7-9 TGTGCCAGCTGTCGGAGCTCCTACGAGCAGTACTTC CASCRSSYEQYF